This TCR beta chain originates from a study of PD-L1 blockade in urothelial cancer. Study information: Atezolizumab, begun by patients in the mid-2010s, was given at 1,200 mg intravenously every 3 weeks. Prior exposure to chemotherapy in patients amounted to 0 to 3 regimens received.

Time point here: pretreatment peripheral blood. Sampling of each patient yielded between 1 and 8 specimens, collected pretreatment and on-treatment. Produced via immunoSEQ multiplex PCR; TCRdb's table is partial and in-frame only. The sample lists tens of thousands of clones; roughly 84% were seen once. CDR1 SGHDT and CDR2 YYEEEE come from the germline V gene. Trimming at V came to 1 base and at J to 7 bases, leaving 13 bases not matched to a gene. CDR3 size: 16 residues. This clonotype was obtained from a woman aged 70-85 years with urothelial cancer. V is TRBV5-6 and J is TRBJ2-5; 7 nucleotides align to TRBD2. The source material was PBMCs, sampled around atezolizumab (anti-PD-L1) treatment. The CDR3 protein is CASSLHRLAKVGTQYF. DNA for the CDR3: TGTGCCAGCAGCTTGCACCGACTAGCAAAAGTCGGGACCCAGTACTTC.